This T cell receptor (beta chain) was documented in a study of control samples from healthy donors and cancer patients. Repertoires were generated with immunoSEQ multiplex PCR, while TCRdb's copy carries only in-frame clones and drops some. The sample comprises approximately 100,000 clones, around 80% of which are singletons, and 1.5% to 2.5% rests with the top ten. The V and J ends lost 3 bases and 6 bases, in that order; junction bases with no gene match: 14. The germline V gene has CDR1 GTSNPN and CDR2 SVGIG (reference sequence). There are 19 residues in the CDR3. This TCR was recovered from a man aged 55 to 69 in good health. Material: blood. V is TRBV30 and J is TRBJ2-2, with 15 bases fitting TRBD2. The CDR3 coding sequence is TGTGCCTGGAGAGCAGGGACTAGCGGGGGGCGAAGGAAGGCCGGGGAGCTGTTTTTT. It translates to CAWRAGTSGGRRKAGELFF. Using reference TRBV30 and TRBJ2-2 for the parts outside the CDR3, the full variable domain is SQTIHQWPATLVQPVGSPLSLECTVEGTSNPNLYWYRQAAGRGLQLLFYSVGIGQISSEVPQNLSASRPQDRQFILSSKKLLLSDSGFYLCAWRAGTSGGRRKAGELFFGEGSRLTVL.